These 31 T cell receptor beta chains share one sample of origin, sequenced in a study of blood T cells in healthy people across ages. The second PCR ran roughly 6 to 11 cycles with a sample-barcoded 5' primer and J-beta primers. In TCRdb, the 5' RACE reads were re-called with MiXCR into one record per CDR3 protein. This table has some 1.7 million distinct CDR3 sequences, 28% appearing once. The sample consisted of blood. The origin of the receptors is a woman in her twenties or thirties in good health.

This chain uses TRBV28 with TRBJ1-2; D not resolved. Trimming took off 6 bases at V and 5 bases at J, with 25 bases between the two ends. The CDR3 totals 17 residues. From germline, CDR1 is MDHEN and CDR2 SYDVKM. CDR3 DNA sequence: TGTGCCAGCAGGCCGCGAGGACTCAAACCCCCCGGGTATGGCTACACCTTC. It codes for CASRPRGLKPPGYGYTF.

This clonotype has at least ten counts. CDR3: CASSFRRVREQFF. DNA of the CDR3: TGTGCCAGCAGTTTTAGAAGGGTGCGGGAGCAGTTCTTC. The chain employs TRBV28 and TRBJ2-1; the D is unclear. Germline lookup yields CDR1 MDHEN and CDR2 SYDVKM. This CDR3 is built from 13 residues. Trimming removed 3 bases from V and 10 bases from J, with 13 bases in between. Full variable domain (missing parts from reference TRBV28 and TRBJ2-1): DVKVTQSSRYLVKRTGEKVFLECVQDMDHENMFWYRQDPGLGLRLIYFSYDVKMKEKGDIPEGYSVSREKKERFSLILESASTNQTSMYLCASSFRRVREQFFGPGTRLTVL.

There are a few counts of this clonotype. V is TRBV2 and J is TRBJ2-7; 8 bases map to TRBD2. The CDR3 sequence is 14 residues long. The germline V gene has CDR1 SNHLY and CDR2 FYNNEI. V gave up 7 bases and J gave up 6 bases; unmatched junction bases: 11. CDR3 residues: CASIQRGGKSEQYF. In DNA form, the CDR3 reads TGTGCCAGCATTCAACGGGGGGGTAAGAGCGAGCAGTACTTC. The full variable domain, in which reference TRBV2 and TRBJ2-7 provide the parts outside the CDR3, is EPEVTQTPSHQVTQMGQEVILRCVPISNHLYFYWYRQILGQKVEFLVSFYNNEISEKSEIFDDQFSVERPDGSNFTLKIRSTKLEDSAMYFCASIQRGGKSEQYFGPGTRLTVT.

The J gene is TRBJ2-1, the V gene TRBV7-9, with 7 bases aligning to TRBD2. CDR1 is SEHNR, CDR2 FQNEAQ, per germline (reference sequence). This CDR3 contains 13 residues. Germline trimming cut 3 bases from V and 12 bases from J; bases unmatched to any gene: 8. DNA for the CDR3: TGTGCCAGCAGCTTTTTGGGGGGGGAGAGGCAGTTCTTC. Translation gives CASSFLGGERQFF. Based on the CDR3 plus reference TRBV7-9 and TRBJ2-1, the full variable domain is DTGVSQNPRHKITKRGQNVTFRCDPISEHNRLYWYRQTLGQGPEFLTYFQNEAQLEKSRLLSDRFSAERPKGSFSTLEIQRTEQGDSAMYLCASSFLGGERQFFGPGTRLTVL.

This clonotype showed up just a few times. The chain recombines TRBV12-3 or TRBV12-4 with TRBJ1-6; 9 nucleotides line up with TRBD1. CDR3 size: 15 residues. The V gene end was trimmed by 6 bases and the J gene end by 4 bases; junction bases not matched to a gene: 4. The CDR3 region is CASRQGQGYNSPLHF. CDR3 in DNA: TGTGCCAGCAGACAAGGACAGGGGTATAATTCACCCCTCCACTTT.

The chain is built from TRBV3-1 and TRBJ2-6; the D is unclear. In germline, CDR1 is LGHDT, CDR2 YNNKEL (reference sequence). This CDR3 is 14 amino acids long. Between the trimmed V and J ends, which lost 1 base and 10 bases, there was a span of 11 bases. The CDR3 loop reads CASSQGSEVNVLTF. CDR3 sequence (DNA): TGTGCCAGCAGCCAAGGATCCGAAGTGAACGTCCTGACTTTC.

This clonotype has at least ten counts. The V call is TRBV29-1, the J call TRBJ2-7; 8 bases agree with TRBD2. The CDR3 contains 13 residues. The germline V gene encodes CDR1 SQVTM and CDR2 ANQGSEA. J gave up 6 bases and V 2 bases, and 6 bases lay outside the gene matches. The CDR3, as DNA: TGCAGCGTTGAACTGGCGGGAGGCCCCGAGCAGTACTTC. Amino acid sequence: CSVELAGGPEQYF.

The chain links TRBV20-1 to TRBJ2-5, with 8 bases aligning to TRBD2. Germline loops: CDR1 DFQATT, CDR2 SNEGSKA (reference sequence). The V gene end was trimmed by 4 bases and the J gene end by 5 bases; junction bases not matched to a gene: 6. This CDR3 region has 13 residues. CDR3 sequence reads: CSATAGGRETQYF. The CDR3 DNA sequence: TGCAGTGCTACCGCGGGGGGCCGGGAGACCCAGTACTTC.

This clonotype was observed many times. The genes are TRBV10-3 and TRBJ1-5, with D possibly being TRBD1 (6 bases). V lost 2 bases and J lost 0, with 8 bases in between. The germline CDR1 and CDR2 sequences are ENHRY and SYGVKD. The CDR3 is made up of 15 amino acids. CDR3 protein: CAISEGQYSNQPQHF. The CDR3 coding sequence is TGTGCCATCAGTGAGGGACAGTATAGCAATCAGCCCCAGCATTTT.

Worth noting for this clonotype: This may arise from a read error, as a much more abundant clone is one base away. The chain links TRBV7-6 to TRBJ2-7, with 11 nucleotides matching TRBD2. This CDR3 has 14 residues. Germline-derived CDR1 and CDR2 are SGHVS and FNYEAQ. CDR3 amino acids: CTSSGIAGGNEQYF. The CDR3 nucleotides are TGTACCAGCAGCGGCATAGCGGGAGGGAACGAGCAGTACTTC.

The V and J genes are TRBV5-1 and TRBJ2-1; 8 bases are shared with TRBD2. V dropped 5 bases and J dropped 9; count of bases not matched to a gene: 13. CDR1 and CDR2 (germline): SGHRS, YFSETQ. CDR3 length: 15 amino acids. The CDR3 bases are TGCGCCAGCAGACCAGCGGGAGTGGGTGGGGGTGAGCAGTTCTTC. Its protein is CASRPAGVGGGEQFF. Using reference TRBV5-1 and TRBJ2-1 for the parts outside the CDR3, the full variable domain is KAGVTQTPRYLIKTRGQQVTLSCSPISGHRSVSWYQQTPGQGLQFLFEYFSETQRNKGNFPGRFSGRQFSNSRSEMNVSTLELGDSALYLCASRPAGVGGGEQFFGPGTRLTVL.

The rearrangement joins TRBV7-7 to TRBJ2-2, with D perhaps being TRBD1 or TRBD2 (6 bases each). With 5 bases removed from V and 2 bases from J, the gap between germline ends came to 15 bases. Germline CDR1 SSHAT, CDR2 FNYEAQ (reference sequence). The CDR3 spans 16 residues. The CDR3 sequence is CASSLLGGVNTGELFF. CDR3 DNA: TGTGCCAGCAGCCTACTGGGGGGCGTAAACACCGGGGAGCTGTTTTTT.

In regard to this clonotype: Given a much more abundant clone one base away, this may be a read error. The chain couples TRBV5-1 to TRBJ2-1, with 7 bases that match TRBD2. V trimming: 10 bases; J trimming: 1 base; junction bases outside the gene matches: 14. The CDR3 covers 16 residues. Germline CDR1 reads SGHRS; CDR2 reads YFSETQ. CDR3 DNA sequence: TGCGCCGGCACCCCGGGAGCGGGGATTTCCTACAATGAGCAGTTCTTC. This sequence encodes CAGTPGAGISYNEQFF.

This clonotype appeared a few times. The chain combines TRBV5-5 with TRBJ1-1; D is uncertain. This CDR3 spans 14 amino acids. Germline V gene data show CDR1 as SGHKS and CDR2 as YYEKEE (reference sequence). V was cut by 6 bases and J by 5 bases, with 17 bases left in between. The CDR3 reads CASKLTNVGTEAFF. DNA of the CDR3: TGTGCCAGCAAATTGACGAACGTGGGAACTGAAGCTTTCTTT.

This clonotype was detected once. V usage is TRBV7-6 and J usage is TRBJ2-1, with 7 bases aligning to TRBD1. The V and J ends lost 6 bases and 8 bases, in that order; junction bases with no gene match: 10. The V gene's germline CDR1 is SGHVS and CDR2 FNYEAQ. This CDR3 contains 14 residues. This chain's CDR3 is CASSPSTGLDEQFF. The CDR3 nucleotides are TGTGCCAGCAGTCCCTCGACAGGGCTGGATGAGCAGTTCTTC.

The chain employs TRBV6-5 and TRBJ2-2; a possible D gene is TRBD1 (5 bases). CDR1 and CDR2 (germline): MNHEY, SVGAGI. Trimming took 2 bases from V and 0 from J, leaving 7 bases between them. The CDR3 spans 15 residues. The chain's CDR3 is CASSYQTANTGELFF. The CDR3 coding sequence is TGTGCCAGCAGTTACCAGACAGCGAACACCGGGGAGCTGTTTTTT.

This clonotype has a handful of counts. CDR3 bases: TGTGCCAGCAGTGAAGAGTGGGGCACTGAAGCTTTCTTT. Its translation: CASSEEWGTEAFF. The gene calls are TRBV6-1 and TRBJ1-1; no firm D call. This CDR3 is built from 13 residues. The V and J ends lost 1 base and 4 bases respectively, with 7 bases between them. Germline-derived CDR1 and CDR2 are MNHNS and SASEGT.

Only a few counts were recorded for this clonotype. The rearrangement joins TRBV30 to TRBJ2-1, with 10 positions matching TRBD2. V lost 0 bases and J lost 4; bases outside the gene matches: 3. This CDR3 is 15 amino acids long. Germline V CDR1 and CDR2: GTSNPN, SVGIG (reference sequence). Here the CDR3 DNA reads TGTGCCTGGAGTGTACGGACTAGCGGATACAATGAGCAGTTCTTC. Amino acids: CAWSVRTSGYNEQFF.

As to this clonotype: A junction end diverges from the germline sequence, so it may reflect a read error. This chain uses TRBV20-1 with TRBJ1-2; the D is unclear. This CDR3 comprises 10 residues. Germline V gives CDR1 DFQATT, CDR2 SNEGSKA (reference sequence). CDR3 amino acids: CSALRSGCTF. The CDR3 bases are TGCAGTGCACTCCGTAGTGGCTGCACCTTC.

This clonotype was seen ten or more times. The chain recombines TRBV11-2 with TRBJ2-3, with D perhaps TRBD2 (6 bases). The germline V gene encodes CDR1 SGHAT and CDR2 FQNNGV. V lost 7 bases and J 1 base, leaving 18 bases between the germline ends. The CDR3 runs to 16 residues. The CDR3 DNA sequence: TGTGCCAGCACCTCATGGGGCGGGACCCGCACAGATACGCAGTATTTT. The encoded protein is CASTSWGGTRTDTQYF.

The chain carries TRBV29-1 and TRBJ1-1; TRBD1 agrees at 7 bases. This CDR3 is 13 amino acids long. Germline assignment: CDR1 SQVTM and CDR2 ANQGSEA. CDR3 loop: CSTRGGMNTEAFF. The CDR3 DNA sequence: TGCAGTACCAGGGGGGGGATGAACACTGAAGCTTTCTTT.

The chain recombines TRBV18 with TRBJ1-5; D gene uncertain. The V gene lost 6 bases and the J gene lost 9 bases, with 9 bases spanning the gap. CDR1 and CDR2 from the germline V gene are KGHSH and LQKENI. The CDR3 totals 11 residues. The CDR3 loop reads CASSRPRPQHF. The CDR3 bases are TGTGCCAGCTCCCGCCCCAGGCCCCAGCATTTT.

The chain is built from TRBV7-2 and TRBJ2-3; D may be TRBD2 (5 bases). This CDR3 spans 13 amino acids. CDR1 is SGHTA and CDR2 is FQGNSA in the germline V gene. V was shortened by 2 bases and J by 6 bases, with 9 bases between the two germline ends. CDR3 in DNA: TGTGCCAGCAGCTTACCAGCGGCGGATACGCAGTATTTT. It is translated as CASSLPAADTQYF.

This clonotype occurred many times. V is TRBV6-5 and J is TRBJ2-5, with D uncertain. Trimming pared 4 bases from V and 4 bases from J, leaving 13 bases between. CDR1 and CDR2 (germline): MNHEY, SVGAGI. This CDR3 spans 14 amino acids. Here the CDR3 reads CASSLGRRSETQYF. CDR3 coding DNA: TGTGCCAGCAGTTTGGGCAGGCGTTCAGAGACCCAGTACTTC.

This clonotype was counted at least ten times. This sequence joins TRBV6-5 and TRBJ2-6; the match to TRBD2 covers 7 bases. With V trimmed by 4 bases and J by 1 base, 4 bases remained unmatched. Germline CDR1 reads MNHEY; CDR2 reads SVGAGI. There are 16 residues in the CDR3. For the CDR3, the DNA is TGTGCCAGCAGTTCCCCCGGGAGGTCTGGGGCCAACGTCCTGACTTTC. Amino acid sequence: CASSSPGRSGANVLTF.

This clonotype occurred a few times. The gene calls are TRBV12-3 or TRBV12-4 and TRBJ1-1, with D possibly matching TRBD1 (5 bases). Trimming removed 6 bases at V and 6 bases at J, with 14 bases between. The CDR3 is 13 amino acids. CDR3 nucleotides: TGTGCCAGCAGCTATGGGGGTACTCCTGAAGCTTTCTTT. Translated, it gives CASSYGGTPEAFF.

The J gene is TRBJ1-6, the V gene TRBV7-6; D perhaps matches TRBD1 (6 bases). V lost 6 bases, J lost 5 bases, and 11 bases lay in between. CDR1 and CDR2 from the germline V gene are SGHVS and FNYEAQ. This CDR3 spans 14 amino acids. The DNA for the CDR3 is TGTGCCAGCAGACAAGGGGGTAATAATTCACCCCTCCACTTT. It encodes CASRQGGNNSPLHF.

The chain combines TRBV10-3 with TRBJ1-1; D unresolved. This CDR3 is built from 11 residues. Germline assignment: CDR1 ENHRY and CDR2 SYGVKD. The V and J ends lost 4 bases and 4 bases respectively, with 4 bases between them. The CDR3 nucleotides are TGTGCCATCAGTGGTGGCACTGAAGCTTTCTTT. Translation gives CAISGGTEAFF.

Only a few counts were recorded for this clonotype. The chain has TRBV18 and TRBJ2-4; D call uncertain. The CDR3 runs 15 residues. Per the germline V gene, CDR1 is KGHSH and CDR2 is LQKENI. The V gene lost 0 bases and the J gene lost 2 bases, with 8 bases spanning the gap. Written as DNA, the CDR3 is TGTGCCAGCTCACCACCGGGCAGTACCAAAAACATTCAGTACTTC. Its protein product is CASSPPGSTKNIQYF.

There are a few counts of this clonotype. The rearrangement uses TRBV6-5 and TRBJ2-1; D call uncertain. The V gene lost 0 bases and the J gene lost 15 bases, with 15 bases spanning the gap. The CDR3 extends over 13 amino acids. Germline V lookup: CDR1 MNHEY, CDR2 SVGAGI. As DNA, the CDR3 is TGTGCCAGCAGTTACTCGAGGTCCTCACCCCGGTTCTTC. This codes for CASSYSRSSPRFF.

This clonotype was seen ten or more times. This chain joins TRBV4-1 and TRBJ1-2; 7 bases align to TRBD1. From germline, CDR1 is MGHRA and CDR2 YSYEKL. The CDR3 spans 16 residues. V lost 2 bases and J lost 4; bases outside the gene matches: 10. CDR3 DNA: TGCGCCAGCAGCCAAATTGCCCTCGGGACAGCCTATGGCTACACCTTC. This gives the protein CASSQIALGTAYGYTF.